Listed below are T cell receptor beta chains from one sample, sequenced in a study of CD8+ T cells in alopecia areata. Assay used: immunoSEQ multiplex PCR; TCRdb lists only in-frame clones, some missing. The sample includes about 190,000 clones, 59% of them seen just once. This specimen consisted of CD4+ T cells sorted from blood, obtained at week 0. All receptors come from a human donor with alopecia areata. Each CDR3 is given with its conserved first and last residue. Each record gives: clone size, J gene, D gene, V gene, CDR3 protein, CDR3 DNA. A D gene is named only where the DNA matches it firmly. Size tells how often a clone was seen (once, few, many) or the class of an expanded clone, and some rows leave it out.

NA,TRBJ2-7,NA,TRBV25-1,CASSESAPSYEQYF,TGTGCCAGCAGTGAAAGTGCACCATCCTACGAGCAGTACTTC
NA,TRBJ2-7,NA,TRBV25-1,CASQNIYEQYF,TGTGCCAGCCAAAATATCTACGAGCAGTACTTC
NA,TRBJ2-3,TRBD2,TRBV29-1,CSVSQGTSFLGTDTQYF,TGCAGCGTTAGCCAAGGGACTAGCTTTCTGGGGACAGATACGCAGTATTTT
NA,TRBJ2-7,TRBD1,TRBV5-1,CASSLGGTGISEQYF,TGCGCCAGCAGCTTGGGAGGGACAGGGATCTCCGAGCAGTACTTC
few,TRBJ1-2,NA,TRBV6-1,CAASGGLYGYTF,TGTGCCGCAAGTGGAGGGCTCTATGGCTACACCTTC
NA,TRBJ1-5,NA,TRBV27,CASSLRAGTQPQHF,TGTGCCAGCAGTTTAAGGGCGGGGACCCAGCCCCAGCATTTT
few,TRBJ2-5,NA,TRBV7-9,CASSLVGTQETQYF,TGTGCCAGCAGCTTAGTGGGGACTCAAGAGACCCAGTACTTC
few,TRBJ2-3,NA,TRBV10-3,CAISEQTTDTQYF,TGTGCCATCAGTGAGCAGACCACAGATACGCAGTATTTT
NA,TRBJ2-3,NA,TRBV20-1,CSGGDLDTQYF,TGCAGTGGGGGGGACTTGGATACGCAGTATTTT
NA,TRBJ2-3,NA,TRBV29-1,CSARLGLHTDTQYF,TGCAGCGCAAGACTCGGGTTACACACAGATACGCAGTATTTT
NA,TRBJ2-1,TRBD2,TRBV29-1,CSARWGGYNEQFF,TGCAGCGCCCGTTGGGGGGGGTACAATGAGCAGTTCTTC
NA,TRBJ1-5,NA,TRBV6-6,CATEGGASQPQHF,TGTGCCACCGAAGGGGGGGCGAGTCAGCCCCAGCATTTT
NA,TRBJ2-6,NA,TRBV7-9,CASSPGSGANVLTF,TGTGCCAGCAGCCCCGGGTCTGGGGCCAACGTCCTGACTTTC
NA,TRBJ2-7,TRBD1,TRBV30,CAWDRESEEQYF,TGTGCCTGGGACAGGGAAAGTGAAGAGCAGTACTTC
NA,TRBJ2-3,NA,TRBV7-2,CASSLGGSRGDTQYF,TGTGCCAGCAGCTTAGGGGGGTCCCGCGGAGATACGCAGTATTTT
few,TRBJ2-5,NA,TRBV11-1,CASSLRGETQYF,TGTGCCAGCAGCTTAAGAGGGGAGACCCAGTACTTC
NA,TRBJ2-2,TRBD1,TRBV4-1,CASSQDRGSAGELFF,TGCGCCAGCAGCCAAGACAGGGGGTCGGCCGGGGAGCTGTTTTTT
NA,TRBJ1-1,NA,TRBV30,CAHSRVAEAFF,TGTGCCCATAGCCGGGTGGCTGAAGCTTTCTTT
NA,TRBJ2-3,NA,TRBV25-1,CASSQIIHRVWTDTQYF,TGTGCCAGCAGTCAAATAATTCACAGGGTTTGGACAGATACGCAGTATTTT
NA,TRBJ1-1,NA,TRBV18,CASSLTENTEAFF,TGTGCCAGCTCACTGACAGAGAACACTGAAGCTTTCTTT
NA,TRBJ2-3,TRBD2,TRBV29-1,CSGLAGSRTDTQYF,TGCAGCGGACTAGCGGGGTCACGTACAGATACGCAGTATTTT
NA,TRBJ2-1,NA,TRBV30,CAWALGSYNEQFF,TGTGCCTGGGCCCTAGGGTCCTACAATGAGCAGTTCTTC
NA,TRBJ2-2,NA,TRBV21-1,CASSKLEGPNTGELFF,TGTGCCAGCAGCAAATTGGAGGGCCCGAACACCGGGGAGCTGTTTTTT
NA,TRBJ2-5,NA,TRBV4-2,CASSQVGMGTQYF,TGTGCCAGCAGCCAAGTCGGGATGGGGACCCAGTACTTC
NA,TRBJ1-2,NA,TRBV30,CAWSLFGTWAYTF,TGTGCCTGGAGTCTCTTCGGGACATGGGCCTACACCTTC
NA,TRBJ1-5,TRBD1,TRBV5-1,CASSSGTDNQPQHF,TGCGCCAGCAGCTCCGGGACAGACAATCAGCCCCAGCATTTT
NA,TRBJ1-1,NA,TRBV6-1,CASSVRINTEAFF,TGTGCCAGCAGTGTACGGATCAACACTGAAGCTTTCTTT
NA,TRBJ2-6,NA,TRBV29-1,CSATGQTEANVLTF,TGCAGCGCAACCGGACAGACTGAAGCCAACGTCCTGACTTTC
NA,TRBJ1-2,NA,TRBV9,CASSVGYGYTF,TGTGCCAGCAGCGTTGGCTATGGCTACACCTTC
NA,TRBJ1-1,NA,TRBV11-2,CASSSRELDTEAFF,TGTGCCAGCAGCTCTAGGGAGTTGGACACTGAAGCTTTCTTT
NA,TRBJ1-6,TRBD1,TRBV30,CAWSLQGNFNSPLHF,TGTGCCTGGAGTCTACAGGGGAATTTTAATTCACCCCTCCACTTT
few,TRBJ2-2,NA,TRBV30,CAWARTGDTGELFF,TGTGCCTGGGCCAGAACGGGAGACACCGGGGAGCTGTTTTTT
few,TRBJ1-1,NA,TRBV9,CASSDKGYTEAFF,TGTGCCAGCAGCGATAAGGGCTACACTGAAGCTTTCTTT
NA,TRBJ2-5,TRBD2,TRBV7-2,CASTPVRGYQETQYF,TGTGCCAGCACCCCCGTGCGGGGGTACCAAGAGACCCAGTACTTC
NA,TRBJ2-2,TRBD1,TRBV30,CAWRNTGDTGELFF,TGTGCCTGGAGAAATACAGGGGACACCGGGGAGCTGTTTTTT
NA,TRBJ1-2,NA,TRBV29-1,CSVSGLYGYTF,TGCAGCGTATCAGGGCTCTATGGCTACACCTTC
NA,TRBJ1-5,TRBD1,TRBV27,CASSFLAGGQPQHF,TGTGCCAGCAGTTTTCTGGCAGGGGGTCAGCCCCAGCATTTT
NA,TRBJ2-7,NA,TRBV15,CATSRDPGRNYEQYF,TGTGCCACCAGCAGAGATCCGGGCAGGAACTACGAGCAGTACTTC
NA,TRBJ1-1,TRBD1,TRBV11-3,CASSARDRGSTEAFF,TGTGCCAGCAGCGCAAGGGACAGGGGTTCCACTGAAGCTTTCTTT
NA,TRBJ2-1,NA,TRBV9,CASSVDTRGEQFF,TGTGCCAGCAGCGTAGACACTAGAGGGGAGCAGTTCTTC
NA,TRBJ1-2,TRBD1,TRBV5-6,CASSLRDRGSYYGYTF,TGTGCCAGCAGCCTCCGGGACAGGGGGTCCTATTATGGCTACACCTTC
NA,TRBJ1-1,NA,TRBV5-1,CASSLNYERPQRTEAFF,TGCGCCAGCAGCTTGAACTATGAACGCCCCCAGAGGACTGAAGCTTTCTTT
NA,TRBJ1-1,NA,TRBV7-2,CASSQGRSTEAFF,TGTGCCAGCAGCCAAGGAAGAAGCACTGAAGCTTTCTTT
NA,TRBJ2-3,NA,TRBV4-1,CASSQGGGQDTQYF,TGCGCCAGCAGCCAAGGGGGGGGGCAAGATACGCAGTATTTT
NA,TRBJ1-4,NA,TRBV29-1,CSGNTGADEKLFF,TGCAGTGGTAACACGGGGGCGGATGAAAAACTGTTTTTT
NA,TRBJ1-5,NA,TRBV4-1,CASSHPALNQPQHF,TGCGCCAGCAGCCACCCAGCGCTAAATCAGCCCCAGCATTTT
NA,TRBJ2-7,NA,TRBV13,CASSPRLRVDEQYF,TGTGCCAGCAGCCCCCGATTAAGGGTCGACGAGCAGTACTTC
NA,TRBJ1-2,TRBD1,TRBV27,CASRSTGQGDGYTF,TGTGCCAGCAGATCTACGGGACAGGGGGATGGCTACACCTTC
few,TRBJ1-4,NA,TRBV27,CASSPFPATNEKLFF,TGTGCCAGCAGTCCATTCCCTGCAACTAATGAAAAACTGTTTTTT
NA,TRBJ2-7,NA,TRBV30,CAWSVGSSYEQYF,TGTGCCTGGAGTGTAGGGAGCTCCTACGAGCAGTACTTC
NA,TRBJ1-5,NA,TRBV7-9,CASSLAIVDQPQHF,TGTGCCAGCAGCTTAGCCATAGTTGATCAGCCCCAGCATTTT
NA,TRBJ2-2,NA,TRBV6-5,CASSYRDFGELFF,TGTGCCAGCAGTTACAGGGACTTCGGGGAGCTGTTTTTT
NA,TRBJ2-5,TRBD2,TRBV7-9,CASSFGLGRETQYF,TGTGCCAGCAGCTTTGGACTAGGTCGGGAGACCCAGTACTTC